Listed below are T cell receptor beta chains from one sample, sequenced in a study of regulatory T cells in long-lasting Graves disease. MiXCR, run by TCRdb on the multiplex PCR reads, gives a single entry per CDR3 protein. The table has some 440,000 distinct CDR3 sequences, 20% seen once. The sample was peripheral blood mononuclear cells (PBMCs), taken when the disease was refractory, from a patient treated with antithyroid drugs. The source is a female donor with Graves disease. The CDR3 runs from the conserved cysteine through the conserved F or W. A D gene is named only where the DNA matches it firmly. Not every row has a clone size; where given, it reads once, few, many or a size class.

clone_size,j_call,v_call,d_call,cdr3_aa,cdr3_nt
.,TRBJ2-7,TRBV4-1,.,CASSQGLARYEQYF,TGCGCCAGCAGCCAAGGTCTAGCGAGATACGAGCAGTACTTC
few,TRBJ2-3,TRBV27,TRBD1,CASRGRQGTAQITDTQYF,TGTGCCAGCAGGGGACGACAGGGAACAGCGCAGATCACAGATACGCAGTATTTT
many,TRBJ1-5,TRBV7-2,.,CASTNGMDQPQHF,TGTGCCAGCACCAACGGAATGGATCAGCCCCAGCATTTT
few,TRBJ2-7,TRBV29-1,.,CSVPGTSSYEQYF,TGCAGCGTCCCCGGGACAAGCTCCTACGAGCAGTACTTC
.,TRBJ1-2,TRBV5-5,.,CASSRDSRNYGYTF,TGTGCCAGCAGCCGGGACTCCCGAAACTATGGCTACACCTTC
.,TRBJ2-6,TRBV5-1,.,CASSLEGISQYSGANVLTF,TGCGCCAGCAGCTTGGAGGGTATAAGCCAATACTCTGGGGCCAACGTCCTGACTTTC
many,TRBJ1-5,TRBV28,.,CASSQQKQPQHF,TGTGCCAGCAGTCAACAGAAACAGCCCCAGCATTTT
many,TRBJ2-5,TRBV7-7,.,CASSLWGVQETQYF,TGTGCTAGCAGCCTATGGGGGGTACAAGAGACCCAGTACTTC
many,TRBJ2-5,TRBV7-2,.,CASSLAARINFGAQYF,TGTGCCAGCAGCTTAGCGGCCAGGATAAACTTCGGGGCCCAGTACTTC
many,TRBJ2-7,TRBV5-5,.,CASSIQYEQYF,TGTGCCAGCAGCATCCAGTACGAGCAGTACTTC
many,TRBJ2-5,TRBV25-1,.,CASSEVGETQYF,TGTGCCAGCAGTGAAGTGGGGGAGACCCAGTACTTC
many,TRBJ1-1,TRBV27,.,CASSWGVPHTEAFF,TGTGCCAGCAGTTGGGGGGTCCCCCACACTGAAGCTTTCTTT
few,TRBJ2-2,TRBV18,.,CASSPEIGVLRRELFF,TGTGCCAGCTCACCTGAGATCGGGGTGTTGAGGCGGGAGCTGTTTTTT
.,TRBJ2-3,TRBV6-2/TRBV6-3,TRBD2,CASAPRGGTSGSTDTQYF,TGTGCCAGCGCACCCCGGGGTGGGACTAGCGGCAGCACAGATACGCAGTATTTT
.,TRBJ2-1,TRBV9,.,CASSATPAGNEQFF,TGTGCCAGCAGCGCCACCCCGGCTGGGAATGAGCAGTTCTTC
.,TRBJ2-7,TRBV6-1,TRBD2,CASSEIASGGTYEQYF,TGTGCCAGCAGTGAAATTGCTAGCGGGGGTACCTACGAGCAGTACTTC
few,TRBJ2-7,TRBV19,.,CASSIGLGGATYEQYF,TGTGCCAGTAGTATAGGACTCGGGGGTGCGACCTACGAGCAGTACTTC
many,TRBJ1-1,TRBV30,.,CAWSEQANTEAFF,TGTGCCTGGAGTGAACAGGCGAACACTGAAGCTTTCTTT
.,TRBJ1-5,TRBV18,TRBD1,CASSTTGSGNQPQHF,TGTGCCAGCTCAACGACAGGGTCGGGCAATCAGCCCCAGCATTTT
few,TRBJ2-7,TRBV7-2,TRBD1,CASSPHPDRGCEQYF,TGTGCCAGCAGCCCCCACCCGGACAGGGGCTGCGAGCAGTACTTC
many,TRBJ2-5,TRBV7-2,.,CASSTGPGEETQYF,TGTGCCAGCAGCACGGGACCGGGGGAAGAGACCCAGTACTTC
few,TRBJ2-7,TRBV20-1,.,CSASDRKSSYEQYF,TGCAGTGCGAGTGACAGGAAAAGCTCCTACGAGCAGTACTTC
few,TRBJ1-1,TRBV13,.,CASSFYRGGNTEAFF,TGTGCCAGCAGCTTTTATCGTGGTGGGAACACTGAAGCTTTCTTT
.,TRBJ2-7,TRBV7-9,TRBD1,CASSGGQGDHEQYF,TGTGCCAGCAGCGGGGGACAGGGAGACCACGAGCAGTACTTC
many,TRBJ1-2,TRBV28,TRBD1,CASSPWDSDSYGYTF,TGTGCCAGCAGCCCCTGGGACAGCGACTCTTATGGCTACACCTTC
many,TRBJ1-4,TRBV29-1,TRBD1,CSVGRGQGNEKLFF,TGCAGCGTTGGAAGGGGACAGGGGAATGAAAAACTGTTTTTT
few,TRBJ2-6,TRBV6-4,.,CASSDFKGRTGANVLTF,TGTGCCAGCAGTGACTTTAAGGGGAGAACTGGGGCCAACGTCCTGACTTTC
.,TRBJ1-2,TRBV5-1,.,CASSLGDLYGYTF,TGCGCCAGCAGCTTGGGCGATCTCTATGGCTACACCTTC
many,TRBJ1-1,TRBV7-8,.,CASSLSPDTEAFF,TGTGCCAGCAGCTTAAGTCCGGACACTGAAGCTTTCTTT
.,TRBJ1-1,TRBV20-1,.,CSATRDTDTEAFF,TGCAGTGCTACTCGGGACACCGACACTGAAGCTTTCTTT
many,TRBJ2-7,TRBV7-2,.,CASSLVHSLIYEQYF,TGTGCCAGCAGCTTAGTCCACTCGCTTATCTACGAGCAGTACTTC
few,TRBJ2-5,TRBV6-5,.,CASSYAGNQETQYF,TGTGCCAGCAGTTATGCGGGGAATCAAGAGACCCAGTACTTC
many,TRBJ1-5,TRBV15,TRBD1,CATSRDRGGGINQPQHF,TGTGCCACCAGCAGAGATCGAGGAGGGGGCATTAATCAGCCCCAGCATTTT
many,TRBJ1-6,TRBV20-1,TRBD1,CSARGQVLSNSPLHF,TGCAGTGCGCGGGGACAGGTTCTGTCAAATTCACCCCTCCACTTT
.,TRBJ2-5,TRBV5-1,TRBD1,CASSSKARGLETQYF,TGCGCCAGCAGCTCGAAGGCGAGGGGGCTGGAGACCCAGTACTTC
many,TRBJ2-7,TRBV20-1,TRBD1,CSAQKTGTYEQYF,TGCAGTGCTCAGAAGACAGGGACCTACGAGCAGTACTTC
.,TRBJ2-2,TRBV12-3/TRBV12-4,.,CASTVTPPHRGTGELFF,TGTGCCAGCACCGTTACCCCCCCACATCGGGGCACCGGGGAGCTGTTTTTT
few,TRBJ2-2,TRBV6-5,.,CASSYSILGAGELFF,TGTGCCAGCAGTTACTCGATCCTGGGGGCCGGGGAGCTGTTTTTT
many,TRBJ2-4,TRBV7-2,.,CASSLVTGLAKNIQYF,TGTGCCAGCAGCTTAGTAACGGGACTAGCCAAAAACATTCAGTACTTC
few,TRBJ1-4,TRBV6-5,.,CASSYLTETNEKLFF,TGTGCCAGCAGTTACCTAACAGAAACTAATGAAAAACTGTTTTTT
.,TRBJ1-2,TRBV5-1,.,CASSLTGMHPYGYTF,TGCGCCAGCAGCTTGACAGGGATGCACCCCTATGGCTACACCTTC
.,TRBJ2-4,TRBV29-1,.,CSVATGGDIQYF,TGCAGCGTAGCGACCGGGGGAGACATTCAGTACTTC
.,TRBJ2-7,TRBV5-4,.,CASSSPWEHEQYF,TGTGCCAGCAGCTCCCCATGGGAGCACGAGCAGTACTTC
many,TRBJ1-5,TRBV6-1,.,CASSEARDSNQPQHF,TGTGCCAGCAGTGAAGCCAGGGATAGCAATCAGCCCCAGCATTTT
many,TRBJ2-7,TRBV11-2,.,CASSLSQGGYEQYF,TGTGCCAGCAGCTTAAGCCAGGGGGGATACGAGCAGTACTTC
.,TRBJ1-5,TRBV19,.,CASSITVSGDQPQHF,TGTGCCAGTAGTATCACTGTTAGCGGAGATCAGCCCCAGCATTTT
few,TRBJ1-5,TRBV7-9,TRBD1,CASSLADRGPFQPQHF,TGTGCCAGCAGCTTAGCGGACAGGGGGCCCTTTCAGCCCCAGCATTTT
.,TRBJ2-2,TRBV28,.,CASSFGTYVGELFF,TGTGCCAGCAGTTTCGGGACTTACGTCGGGGAGCTGTTTTTT
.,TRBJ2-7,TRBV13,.,CASSSKTGRNEQYF,TGTGCCAGCAGCTCAAAGACAGGGAGGAACGAGCAGTACTTC
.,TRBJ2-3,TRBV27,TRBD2,CASSPRFGAGGTDTQYF,TGTGCCAGCAGTCCCCGTTTCGGAGCGGGGGGCACAGATACGCAGTATTTT